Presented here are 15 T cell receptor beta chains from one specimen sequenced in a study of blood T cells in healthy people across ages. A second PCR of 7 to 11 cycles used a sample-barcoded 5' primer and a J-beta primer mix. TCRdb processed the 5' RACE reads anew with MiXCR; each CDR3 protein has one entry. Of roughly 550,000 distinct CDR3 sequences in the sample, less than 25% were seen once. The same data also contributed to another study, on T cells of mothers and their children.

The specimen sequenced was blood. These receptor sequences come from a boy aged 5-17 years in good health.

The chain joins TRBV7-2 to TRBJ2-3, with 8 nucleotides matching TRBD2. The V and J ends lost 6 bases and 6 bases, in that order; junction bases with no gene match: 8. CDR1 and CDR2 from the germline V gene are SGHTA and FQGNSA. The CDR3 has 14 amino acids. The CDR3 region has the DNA TGTGCCAGCAGGATAGCGGGAAGGTGGGATACGCAGTATTTT. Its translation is CASRIAGRWDTQYF.

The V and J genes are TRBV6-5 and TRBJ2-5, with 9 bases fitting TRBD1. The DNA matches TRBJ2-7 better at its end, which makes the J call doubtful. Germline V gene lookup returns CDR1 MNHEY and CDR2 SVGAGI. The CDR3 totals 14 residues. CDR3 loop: CASSSGTGWYEQYF. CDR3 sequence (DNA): TGTGCCAGCAGTTCCGGGACAGGGTGGTACGAGCAGTACTTC.

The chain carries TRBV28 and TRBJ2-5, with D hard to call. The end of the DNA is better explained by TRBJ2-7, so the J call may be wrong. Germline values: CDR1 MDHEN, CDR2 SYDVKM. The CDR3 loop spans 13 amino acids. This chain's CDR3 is CASSSEVSYEQYF. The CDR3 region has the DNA TGTGCCAGCAGTTCCGAAGTAAGTTACGAGCAGTACTTC.

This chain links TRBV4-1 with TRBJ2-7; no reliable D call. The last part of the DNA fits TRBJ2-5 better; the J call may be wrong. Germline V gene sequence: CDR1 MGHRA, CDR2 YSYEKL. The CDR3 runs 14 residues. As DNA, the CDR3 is TGCGCCAGCAGCCAGCGCGCCATCCAAGAGACCCAGTACTTC. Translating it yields CASSQRAIQETQYF.

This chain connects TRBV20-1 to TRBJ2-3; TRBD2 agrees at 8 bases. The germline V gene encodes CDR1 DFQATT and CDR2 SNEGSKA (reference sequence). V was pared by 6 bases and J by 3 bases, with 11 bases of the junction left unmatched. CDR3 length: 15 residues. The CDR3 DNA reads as TGCAGTGCGACACCGGGACTAGGAGCGACAGATACGCAGTATTTT. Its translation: CSATPGLGATDTQYF.

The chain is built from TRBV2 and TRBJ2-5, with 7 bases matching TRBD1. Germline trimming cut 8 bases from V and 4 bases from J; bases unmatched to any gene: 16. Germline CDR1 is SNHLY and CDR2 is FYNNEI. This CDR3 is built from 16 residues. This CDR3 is CASLDRTDRVPETQYF. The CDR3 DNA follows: TGTGCCAGCCTCGACCGTACCGACAGGGTACCAGAGACCCAGTACTTC.

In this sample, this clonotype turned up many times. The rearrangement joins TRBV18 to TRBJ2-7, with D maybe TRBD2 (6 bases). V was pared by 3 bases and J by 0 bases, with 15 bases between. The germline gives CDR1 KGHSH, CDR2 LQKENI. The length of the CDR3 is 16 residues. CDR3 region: CASSPLPGRSSYEQYF. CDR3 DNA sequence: TGTGCCAGCTCACCCCTCCCTGGGAGGAGCTCCTACGAGCAGTACTTC.

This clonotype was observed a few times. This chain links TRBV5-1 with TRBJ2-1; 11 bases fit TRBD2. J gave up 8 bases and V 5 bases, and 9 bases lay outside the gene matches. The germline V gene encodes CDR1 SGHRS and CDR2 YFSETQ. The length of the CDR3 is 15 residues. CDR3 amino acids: CASRLGTSGWDEQFF. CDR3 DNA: TGCGCCAGCAGGCTCGGGACTAGCGGCTGGGATGAGCAGTTCTTC.

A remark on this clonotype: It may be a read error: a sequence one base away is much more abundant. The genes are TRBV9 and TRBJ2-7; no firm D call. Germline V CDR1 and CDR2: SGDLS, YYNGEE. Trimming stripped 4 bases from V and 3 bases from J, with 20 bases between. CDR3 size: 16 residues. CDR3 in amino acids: CASSSRVSTLYYEQYF. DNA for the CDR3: TGTGCCAGCAGCTCCCGAGTCAGCACCCTCTACTACGAGCAGTACTTC.

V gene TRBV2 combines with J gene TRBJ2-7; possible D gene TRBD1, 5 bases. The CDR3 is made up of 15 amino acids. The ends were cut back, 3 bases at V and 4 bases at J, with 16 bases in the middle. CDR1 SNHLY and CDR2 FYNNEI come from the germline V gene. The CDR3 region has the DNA TGTGCCAGCAGTGATGTTCACAGGTCTGGGTACGAGCAGTACTTC. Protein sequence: CASSDVHRSGYEQYF. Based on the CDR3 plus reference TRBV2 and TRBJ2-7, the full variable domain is EPEVTQTPSHQVTQMGQEVILRCVPISNHLYFYWYRQILGQKVEFLVSFYNNEISEKSEIFDDQFSVERPDGSNFTLKIRSTKLEDSAMYFCASSDVHRSGYEQYFGPGTRLTVT.

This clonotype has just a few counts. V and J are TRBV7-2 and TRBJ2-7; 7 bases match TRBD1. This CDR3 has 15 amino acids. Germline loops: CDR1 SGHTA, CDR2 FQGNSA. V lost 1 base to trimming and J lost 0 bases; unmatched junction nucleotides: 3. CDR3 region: CASSLEDRSSYEQYF. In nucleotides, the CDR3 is TGTGCCAGCAGCTTAGAGGACAGGAGCTCCTACGAGCAGTACTTC.

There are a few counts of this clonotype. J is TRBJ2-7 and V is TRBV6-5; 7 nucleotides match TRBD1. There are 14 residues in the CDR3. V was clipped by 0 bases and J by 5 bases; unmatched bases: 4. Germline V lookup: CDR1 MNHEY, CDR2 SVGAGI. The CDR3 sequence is CASSYSGQGDEQYF. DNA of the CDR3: TGTGCCAGCAGTTACTCGGGCCAGGGGGACGAGCAGTACTTC.

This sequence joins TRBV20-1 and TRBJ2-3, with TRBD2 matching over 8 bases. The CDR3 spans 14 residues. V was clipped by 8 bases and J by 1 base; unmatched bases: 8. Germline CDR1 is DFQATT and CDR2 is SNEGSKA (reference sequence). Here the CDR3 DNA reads TGCAGTACCTCAGCAGCGGGGGGCACAGATACGCAGTATTTT. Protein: CSTSAAGGTDTQYF.

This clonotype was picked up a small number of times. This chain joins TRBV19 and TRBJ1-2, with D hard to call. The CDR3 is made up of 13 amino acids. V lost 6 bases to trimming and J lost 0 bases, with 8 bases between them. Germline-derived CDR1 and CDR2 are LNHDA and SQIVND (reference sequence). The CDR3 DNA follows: TGTGCCAGTAGCAAGAACCCTAACTATGGCTACACCTTC. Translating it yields CASSKNPNYGYTF.

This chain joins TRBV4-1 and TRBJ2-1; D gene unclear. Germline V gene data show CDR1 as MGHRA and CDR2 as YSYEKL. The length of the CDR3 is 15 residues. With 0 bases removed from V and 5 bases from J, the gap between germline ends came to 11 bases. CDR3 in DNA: TGCGCCAGCAGCCAAGAACAGTACCTCCACAATGAGCAGTTCTTC. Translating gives CASSQEQYLHNEQFF.